Each of the 32 T cell receptor beta chains below was sequenced from the same sample in a study of blood T cell repertoires in COVID-19. Profiled with immunoSEQ multiplex PCR; TCRdb holds only in-frame clones, not every one. The table has 300,000 to 400,000 clones, 90% seen once. The material sequenced was PBMCs or T cells enriched from blood (not recorded which). These TCRs come from a man aged 55 to 70 who had recovered from COVID-19.

This clone was detected once. The V gene is TRBV18, the J gene TRBJ1-2, with TRBD1 matching 7 bases. The germline gives CDR1 KGHSH, CDR2 LQKENI. V lost 3 bases and J lost 6; bases outside the gene matches: 16. This CDR3 is built from 17 residues. CDR3 coding DNA: TGTGCCAGCTCACCCCCCGATCAAAGGGGGCGGGCAGATGGCTACACCTTC. Its translation is CASSPPDQRGRADGYTF.

V is TRBV2 and J is TRBJ1-2; the match to TRBD1 covers 7 bases. CDR3 length: 13 amino acids. The trim removed 9 bases at V and 8 bases at J, leaving 12 bases unmatched. Germline V gene sequence: CDR1 SNHLY, CDR2 FYNNEI. This CDR3 reads CASSQGQGEGYTF. CDR3 DNA sequence: TGTGCCAGTTCCCAAGGGCAGGGGGAAGGCTACACCTTC.

The chain employs TRBV6-5 and TRBJ1-5; TRBD1 matches at 12 bases. The CDR3 extends over 13 amino acids. Germline CDR1 and CDR2: MNHEY and SVGAGI. The V segment lost 6 bases and the J segment 7 bases; nucleotides outside the gene matches: 1. Here the CDR3 reads CASRGQGAQPQHF. CDR3 coding DNA: TGTGCCAGCAGGGGACAGGGGGCACAGCCCCAGCATTTT.

The chain combines TRBV10-2 with TRBJ1-2, with 7 bases that match TRBD1. The CDR3 loop spans 15 amino acids. V trimming: 0 bases; J trimming: 4 bases; junction bases outside the gene matches: 5. Per germline, CDR1 WSHSY and CDR2 SAAADI. This CDR3 is CASSESRTGSYGYTF. The CDR3 region has the DNA TGCGCCAGCAGTGAGTCGAGGACAGGAAGCTATGGCTACACCTTC.

This chain links TRBV5-4 with TRBJ2-5; the D gene is possibly TRBD1 (6 bases). From germline, CDR1 is SGHNT and CDR2 YYREEE (reference sequence). With 3 bases removed from V and 3 bases from J, the gap between germline ends came to 18 bases. The CDR3 covers 16 residues. This CDR3 is CASSSPSGANEETQYF. CDR3 nucleotides: TGTGCCAGCAGCTCACCCTCAGGGGCCAATGAAGAGACCCAGTACTTC.

This chain uses TRBV5-1 with TRBJ1-1; 8 bases align to TRBD1. The CDR3 has 13 amino acids. From germline, CDR1 is SGHRS and CDR2 YFSETQ. V shed 7 bases, J shed 5 bases, and the junction held 7 bases outside the gene matches. The CDR3 region is CASRAGTGTEAFF. In nucleotides, the CDR3 is TGCGCCAGCCGAGCAGGGACAGGAACTGAAGCTTTCTTT.

The gene calls are TRBV11-2 and TRBJ2-7; D not resolved. Germline V gene lookup returns CDR1 SGHAT and CDR2 FQNNGV. This CDR3 region has 13 residues. V was clipped by 0 bases and J by 0 bases, with 3 bases between them. The CDR3 loop reads CASSLDSSYEQYF. In DNA form, the CDR3 reads TGTGCCAGCAGCTTAGACAGCTCCTACGAGCAGTACTTC.

This clone was recorded only once. The chain links TRBV7-2 to TRBJ1-2; D remains unclear. V shed 3 bases and J shed 10 bases, with 12 bases lying between them. The CDR3 has 12 residues. CDR1 and CDR2 (germline): SGHTA, FQGNSA. Here the CDR3 reads CASSLTRADYTF. CDR3 in DNA: TGTGCCAGCAGCTTGACGAGGGCGGACTACACCTTC.

This clone was seen only a few times. The chain combines TRBV5-1 with TRBJ1-5, with D maybe TRBD1 (5 bases). Germline CDR1 SGHRS, CDR2 YFSETQ. This CDR3 has 18 amino acids. V lost 6 bases, J lost 1 base, and 23 bases lay in between. The chain's CDR3 is CASNLRPLGEGSNQPQHF. CDR3 nucleotides: TGCGCCAGCAACCTAAGACCCCTGGGGGAGGGGAGCAATCAGCCCCAGCATTTT.

The chain recombines TRBV15 with TRBJ1-2, with D maybe TRBD1 (6 bases). V was cut by 5 bases and J by 4 bases, with 11 bases left in between. The germline CDR1 and CDR2 sequences are LNHNV and YYDKDF (reference sequence). CDR3 size: 13 residues. CDR3 sequence: CATSLTGFYGYTF. The CDR3 DNA sequence: TGTGCCACCAGCTTGACAGGTTTCTATGGCTACACCTTC.

The J gene is TRBJ2-1, the V gene TRBV3-1 (or the pseudogene TRBV3-2); D gene unclear. Germline V gene lookup returns CDR1 LGHDT and CDR2 YNNKEL (reference sequence). V shed 4 bases and J shed 5 bases, with 3 bases lying between them. The CDR3 spans 11 residues. CDR3 region: CASSLNNEQFF. In DNA, the CDR3 is TGTGCCAGCAGCCTAAACAATGAGCAGTTCTTC.

This chain connects TRBV11-2 to TRBJ2-7; TRBD1 agrees at 7 bases. Germline trimming cut 6 bases from V and 0 bases from J; bases unmatched to any gene: 20. Germline CDR1 and CDR2: SGHAT and FQNNGV. The CDR3 runs 19 residues. The CDR3 here is CASRSTKGYGQVSSYEQYF. The CDR3 bases are TGTGCCAGCAGGAGCACAAAGGGCTATGGACAGGTCTCCTCCTACGAGCAGTACTTC.

The genes are TRBV10-1 and TRBJ2-1, with TRBD2 identical over 9 bases. Germline V gene lookup returns CDR1 WNHNN and CDR2 SYGVQD (reference sequence). The CDR3 is 15 residues long. The trim removed 2 bases at V and 3 bases at J, leaving 2 bases unmatched. The CDR3 coding sequence is TGCGCCAGCAGTGAGGTTAGCGGGAGCTACAATGAGCAGTTCTTC. Its protein product is CASSEVSGSYNEQFF.

The chain joins TRBV24-1 to TRBJ1-1; D uncertain. Trimming left V 7 bases short and J 8 bases short, with 7 bases between. This CDR3 is built from 10 residues. The germline CDR1 and CDR2 sequences are KGHDR and SFDVKD. The CDR3 bases are TGTGCCACCAGGGAGCGAGAAGCTTTCTTT. Protein sequence: CATREREAFF.

The gene calls are TRBV24-1 and TRBJ2-3; TRBD2 might be the D (6 bases). V lost 3 bases, J lost 4 bases, and 16 bases lay in between. The CDR3 is 16 residues long. The V gene's germline CDR1 is KGHDR and CDR2 SFDVKD. The CDR3 region is CATSDPLGGGADTQYF. The CDR3 DNA reads as TGTGCCACCAGTGATCCCTTGGGGGGTGGAGCAGATACGCAGTATTTT.

V is TRBV7-9 and J is TRBJ2-3; maybe TRBD1 (6 bases). The CDR3 totals 18 residues. The V gene's germline CDR1 is SEHNR and CDR2 FQNEAQ (reference sequence). Trimming left V 4 bases short and J 4 bases short, with 24 bases between. The CDR3 DNA is TGTGCCAGCAGCTCTTTTCTCGGACAGAAGACTGGCCCAGATACGCAGTATTTT. This translates into CASSSFLGQKTGPDTQYF.

V is TRBV4-3 and J is TRBJ1-1; D may be TRBD1 (5 bases). The CDR3 is made up of 15 amino acids. Per the germline V gene, CDR1 is LGHNA and CDR2 is YSLEER. V shed 0 bases and J shed 5 bases, with 13 bases lying between them. Here the CDR3 reads CASSQDVYGQTEAFF. The CDR3 nucleotides are TGCGCCAGCAGCCAAGACGTCTACGGACAAACTGAAGCTTTCTTT.

The CDR3 coding sequence is TGTGCCAGCAGCTTAGCTGGCGGGGGGTCCCTGAATGAGCAGTTCTTC. It encodes CASSLAGGGSLNEQFF. The chain combines TRBV7-9 with TRBJ2-1; 8 nucleotides line up with TRBD2. CDR1 and CDR2 from the germline V gene are SEHNR and FQNEAQ (reference sequence). Unmatched junction bases numbered 8, after V lost 0 bases and J lost 7 bases. The CDR3 is made up of 16 amino acids. The whole variable domain, filled in from reference TRBV7-9 and TRBJ2-1, reads DTGVSQNPRHKITKRGQNVTFRCDPISEHNRLYWYRQTLGQGPEFLTYFQNEAQLEKSRLLSDRFSAERPKGSFSTLEIQRTEQGDSAMYLCASSLAGGGSLNEQFFGPGTRLTVL.

V gene TRBV6-2 or TRBV6-3 combines with J gene TRBJ2-1; D is unresolved. The CDR3 extends over 11 amino acids. Trimming stripped 5 bases from V and 7 bases from J, with 6 bases between. Germline loops: CDR1 MNHEY, CDR2 SVGEGT. In nucleotides, the CDR3 is TGTGCCAGCAGTACCCAGAATGAGCAGTTCTTC. This encodes CASSTQNEQFF.

CDR3 DNA: TGCAGCGTTTATTTAGACACTGAAGCTTTCTTT. Its protein is CSVYLDTEAFF. The chain links TRBV29-1 to TRBJ1-1; D unresolved. This CDR3 is 11 amino acids long. Germline lookup yields CDR1 SQVTM and CDR2 ANQGSEA. The ends were cut back, 5 bases at V and 3 bases at J, with 7 bases in the middle.

V is TRBV7-2 and J is TRBJ1-3; D not resolved. The CDR3 runs 15 residues. Trimming cost V 2 bases and J 0 bases, with 8 bases left between them. Germline values: CDR1 SGHTA, CDR2 FQGNSA. CDR3 DNA: TGTGCCAGCAGCTTATCGCGGGGCTCTGGAAACACCATATATTTT. Its protein is CASSLSRGSGNTIYF.

This clone occurred once. The chain has TRBV5-1 and TRBJ2-7; TRBD1 is a possible D gene (6 bases). Germline V gene sequence: CDR1 SGHRS, CDR2 YFSETQ. V was trimmed by 4 bases and J by 3 bases, leaving 17 bases between them. The CDR3 runs 15 residues. The CDR3 reads CASSPGQLGGYEQYF. DNA of the CDR3: TGCGCCAGCAGCCCCGGACAGCTTGGGGGCTACGAGCAGTACTTC. Full variable domain (outside the CDR3, taken from reference TRBV5-1 and TRBJ2-7): KAGVTQTPRYLIKTRGQQVTLSCSPISGHRSVSWYQQTPGQGLQFLFEYFSETQRNKGNFPGRFSGRQFSNSRSEMNVSTLELGDSALYLCASSPGQLGGYEQYFGPGTRLTVT.

This clone was seen just once. J is TRBJ2-1 and V is TRBV28; TRBD2 agrees at 11 bases. From germline, CDR1 is MDHEN and CDR2 SYDVKM. After removal of 4 bases from V and 0 bases from J, the junction contained 2 bases not matched to a gene. This CDR3 has 16 residues. The CDR3 region is CASSSGTSGSYNEQFF. The CDR3 DNA reads TGTGCCAGCAGTTCCGGGACTAGCGGCTCCTACAATGAGCAGTTCTTC.

The V gene is TRBV30, the J gene TRBJ1-2, with TRBD1 as a possible D gene (6 bases). The CDR3 sequence is 13 residues long. Germline V gene data show CDR1 as GTSNPN and CDR2 as SVGIG (reference sequence). Trimming took 2 bases from V and 6 from J, leaving 13 bases between them. This chain's CDR3 is CAWSRQGWDGYTF. CDR3 sequence (DNA): TGTGCCTGGAGTAGGCAGGGGTGGGATGGCTACACCTTC.

V is TRBV6-5 and J is TRBJ2-6; the D gene is possibly TRBD2 (5 bases). V was shortened by 5 bases and J by 1 base, with 9 bases between the two germline ends. Germline-derived CDR1 and CDR2 are MNHEY and SVGAGI. The CDR3 has 15 residues. CDR3 sequence (DNA): TGTGCCAGCAGTACTAGAGGGTCTGGGGCCAACGTCCTGACTTTC. Translation gives CASSTRGSGANVLTF.

The chain employs TRBV9 and TRBJ2-2; a possible D gene is TRBD1 (5 bases). CDR1 and CDR2 from the germline V gene are SGDLS and YYNGEE. This CDR3 region has 13 residues. With 4 bases removed from V and 4 bases from J, the gap between germline ends came to 8 bases. The CDR3 DNA sequence: TGTGCCAGCAGCACACAGGTCACCGGGGAGCTGTTTTTT. This codes for CASSTQVTGELFF.

The chain is built from TRBV5-1 and TRBJ1-3; no reliable D call. The CDR3 is made up of 17 amino acids. The ends were cut back, 0 bases at V and 0 bases at J, with 13 bases in the middle. Germline values: CDR1 SGHRS, CDR2 YFSETQ. For the CDR3, the DNA is TGCGCCAGCAGCTTGGGCGGGAGCCGATTCTCTGGAAACACCATATATTTT. Translated: CASSLGGSRFSGNTIYF.

This chain connects TRBV9 to TRBJ1-4, with D possibly TRBD1 on 5 matching bases. CDR3 length: 15 residues. Trimming cost V 1 base and J 6 bases, with 13 bases left between them. From germline, CDR1 is SGDLS and CDR2 YYNGEE. CDR3: CASSVSGGAHEKLFF. CDR3 bases: TGTGCCAGCAGCGTATCCGGGGGAGCACATGAAAAACTGTTTTTT.

The CDR3 protein is CATRATNSGNTIYF. The DNA of the CDR3 is TGTGCCACGAGAGCCACGAACTCTGGAAACACCATATATTTT. The rearrangement links TRBV6-6 to TRBJ1-3; unclear D gene. Germline V gene data show CDR1 as MNHNY and CDR2 as SVGAGI (reference sequence). V was pared by 10 bases and J by 0 bases, with 13 bases between. The CDR3 has 14 residues.

This clone was recorded once. The sample holds other DNA sequences that translate to the same CDR3. The chain employs TRBV5-1 and TRBJ1-6, with unresolved D. Germline V gene lookup returns CDR1 SGHRS and CDR2 YFSETQ. This CDR3 comprises 14 residues. Trimming stripped 0 bases from V and 7 bases from J, with 8 bases between. The DNA for the CDR3 is TGCGCCAGCAGCTTGGGTCAGGAAAATTCACCCCTCCACTTT. Protein sequence: CASSLGQENSPLHF.

This sequence joins TRBV6-4 and TRBJ2-1; TRBD1 aligns across 9 bases. The V segment lost 5 bases and the J segment 4 bases; nucleotides outside the gene matches: 6. CDR1 is MRHNA, CDR2 SNTAGT, per germline. The CDR3 is 15 residues long. The chain's CDR3 is CASSLTGGVYNEQFF. DNA of the CDR3: TGTGCCAGCAGTCTGACAGGGGGGGTGTACAATGAGCAGTTCTTC.

This clone was picked up one time. This chain links TRBV6-5 with TRBJ2-2; 10 nucleotides agree with TRBD1. The germline CDR1 and CDR2 sequences are MNHEY and SVGAGI. This CDR3 comprises 15 residues. Losses at the gene ends were 6 bases for V and 3 bases for J; bases not matched to a gene: 4. CDR3 loop: CASSDRGRHTGELFF. The CDR3 nucleotides are TGTGCCAGCAGCGACAGGGGGCGCCACACCGGGGAGCTGTTTTTT.